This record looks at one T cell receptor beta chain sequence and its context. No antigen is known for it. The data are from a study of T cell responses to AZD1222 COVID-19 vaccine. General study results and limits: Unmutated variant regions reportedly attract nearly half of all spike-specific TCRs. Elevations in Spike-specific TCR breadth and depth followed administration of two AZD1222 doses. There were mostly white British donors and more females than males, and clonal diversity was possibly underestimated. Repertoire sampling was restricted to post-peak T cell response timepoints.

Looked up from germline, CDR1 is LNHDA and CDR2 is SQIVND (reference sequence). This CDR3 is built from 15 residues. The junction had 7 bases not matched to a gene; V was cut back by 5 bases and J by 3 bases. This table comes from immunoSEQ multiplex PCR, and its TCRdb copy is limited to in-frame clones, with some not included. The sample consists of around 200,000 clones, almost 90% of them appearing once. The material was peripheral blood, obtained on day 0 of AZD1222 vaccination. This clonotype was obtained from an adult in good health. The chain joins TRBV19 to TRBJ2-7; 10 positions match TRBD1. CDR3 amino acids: CASSPRTGGIYEQYF. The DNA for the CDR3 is TGTGCCAGTAGTCCCCGGACAGGGGGAATCTACGAGCAGTACTTC.